These 26 T cell receptor beta chains were all obtained from the same sample, sequenced in a study of tumor and adjacent non-tumor tissue in lung cancer. RNA was extracted from bulk tissue without any cell sorting. The normal lung tissue was taken more than 3 cm from the tumor edge. TCRbeta libraries were built with three rounds of nested PCR, modified from ARM-PCR. TCRdb processed the multiplex PCR reads anew with MiXCR; each CDR3 protein has one entry. Found here are more than 55,000 distinct CDR3 sequences, around 61% of them singletons; the top ten hold around a third. Source material: distant non-tumor lung tissue. These receptors originate from a man aged 70 or older with non-small cell lung cancer.

With regard to this clonotype: This may be a read error, as it is one base from a much larger clone. The conserved phenylalanine or tryptophan is not found at the CDR3 terminus, so this likely reflects a read error. V gene TRBV12-3 or TRBV12-4 combines with J gene TRBJ2-7; 9 nucleotides align to TRBD1. J was trimmed by 4 bases and V by 3 bases; bases with no gene match: 7. The CDR3 consists of 15 residues. The CDR3 here is CASSFGTGLKYEQYL. CDR3 DNA: TGTGCCAGCAGTTTTGGGACAGGGTTGAAGTACGAGCAGTACTTA.

CDR3 amino acids: CANRTQGSEQFF. CDR3 DNA sequence: TGTGCCAACAGGACCCAGGGGAGTGAGCAGTTCTTC. The rearrangement uses TRBV5-4 and TRBJ2-1; tentative D call: TRBD1 (6 bases). The CDR3 has 12 residues. The germline CDR1 and CDR2 sequences are SGHNT and YYREEE (reference sequence). The V and J ends lost 9 bases and 9 bases respectively, with 16 bases between them.

Details on this clonotype: One junction end does not reproduce the germline sequence, and a read error may be involved. The chain uses TRBV5-6 and TRBJ2-1; the D is unclear. The germline gives CDR1 SGHDT, CDR2 YYEEEE. This CDR3 spans 15 amino acids. The CDR3, as DNA: TGTGCCGGCAGTCTTAGACCACGCTCCTACAATGAGCAGTTCTTC. As protein: CAGSLRPRSYNEQFF.

This clonotype showed up just a few times. A clone one base away is much larger, so this may be a read error. Because it lacks the conserved phenylalanine or tryptophan at the end, this CDR3 is likely a read error. This sequence joins TRBV6-1 and TRBJ1-1; perhaps TRBD1 as D (5 bases). CDR3 length equals 15 residues. Germline CDR1 is MNHNS and CDR2 is SASEGT. V lost 0 bases and J lost 1, with 9 bases in between. CDR3 protein: CASSEAEGPNTEAFS. The CDR3 DNA is TGTGCCAGCAGTGAAGCGGAGGGACCGAACACTGAAGCTTTCTCT.

The J gene is TRBJ1-1, the V gene TRBV11-2; D remains unclear. Between the trimmed V and J ends, which lost 5 bases and 4 bases, there was a span of 11 bases. This CDR3 comprises 13 residues. Germline V gene data show CDR1 as SGHAT and CDR2 as FQNNGV. The CDR3 coding sequence is TGTGCCAGCAGCGTAGGGCGAGGCACTGAAGCTTTCTTT. Amino acids: CASSVGRGTEAFF. Full variable domain (remainder filled in from reference TRBV11-2 and TRBJ1-1): EAGVAQSPRYKIIEKRQSVAFWCNPISGHATLYWYQQILGQGPKLLIQFQNNGVVDDSQLPKDRFSAERLKGVDSTLKIQPAKLEDSAVYLCASSVGRGTEAFFGQGTRLTVV.

About this clonotype itself: A read error may account for a junction end that differs from germline. The chain has TRBV5-4 and TRBJ1-2, with D possibly being TRBD1 (6 bases). This CDR3 spans 15 amino acids. Germline V CDR1 and CDR2: SGHNT, YYREEE (reference sequence). The DNA for the CDR3 is TGTGCCAGCAGCTGGCCGGGACATGACCTCTATGGATACACCTTC. This encodes CASSWPGHDLYGYTF.

This clonotype was picked up one time. A read error may account for a junction end that differs from germline. The genes are TRBV11-2 and TRBJ2-7; a possible D gene is TRBD1 (5 bases). This CDR3 has 14 residues. CDR1 SGHAT and CDR2 FQNNGV come from the germline V gene. CDR3 region: CASSLGDRNYELYF. The CDR3 DNA is TGTGCTAGCAGCTTAGGAGACAGAAACTACGAACTGTACTTC.

V is TRBV11-2 and J is TRBJ2-5; maybe TRBD1 (8 bases). The V and J ends lost 2 bases and 9 bases respectively, with 19 bases between them. Germline V gene sequence: CDR1 SGHAT, CDR2 FQNNGV. The CDR3 covers 15 residues. The CDR3 loop reads CASSLYRGGRGAQYF. The CDR3, as DNA: TGTGCCAGCAGCTTATACAGGGGGGGGAGAGGGGCCCAGTACTTC.

The V and J genes are TRBV28 and TRBJ2-3; 14 bases match TRBD2. The V gene end was trimmed by 3 bases and the J gene end by 6 bases; junction bases not matched to a gene: 11. Germline lookup yields CDR1 MDHEN and CDR2 SYDVKM. This CDR3 has 18 residues. The CDR3 reads CASSLLGATSGRDDTQYF. CDR3 DNA: TGTGCCAGCAGTTTGCTGGGGGCGACTAGCGGGAGGGATGATACGCAGTATTTT.

Turning to this clonotype: This sequence may be a read error, since a much larger clone differs from it by one base. V usage is TRBV25-1 and J usage is TRBJ2-7, with D possibly being TRBD1 (6 bases). Looked up from germline, CDR1 is MGHDK and CDR2 is SYGVNS. The V gene lost 6 bases and the J gene lost 7 bases, with 13 bases spanning the gap. This CDR3 contains 12 residues. As DNA, the CDR3 is TGTGCCAGCAGGGGGCAGGGGACGGAGCAGTACTTC. Encoded protein: CASRGQGTEQYF.

The table lists this clonotype with many counts. The genes are TRBV11-2 and TRBJ1-2; tentative D call: TRBD1 (6 bases). V shed 5 bases and J shed 4 bases, with 14 bases lying between them. Per the germline V gene, CDR1 is SGHAT and CDR2 is FQNNGV. CDR3 length equals 14 residues. DNA of the CDR3: TGTGCCAGCAGCCCAGGGGTTAAGAGCTATGGCTACACCTTC. Its protein product is CASSPGVKSYGYTF.

About this clonotype: Since the CDR3 does not end with the conserved phenylalanine or tryptophan, this likely comes from a read error. The limits of the CDR3 on the DNA are not certain, so only TCRdb's listed CDR3 is given. The chain carries TRBV11-3 and TRBJ2-2; whether TRBD2, the table's D call, matches the DNA was not checked. With termini counted, the CDR3 has 15 amino acids. CDR1 and CDR2 (germline): SGHNT, YENEEA. This chain's CDR3 is CASSFTGTSPGELFL.

This chain uses TRBV11-3 with TRBJ2-1; either TRBD1 or TRBD2 may supply D (6 bases each). The CDR3 runs to 16 residues. V lost 11 bases to trimming and J lost 15 bases, with 35 bases between them. Looked up from germline, CDR1 is SGHNT and CDR2 is YENEEA. CDR3 residues: CAGILGAGRGTDELFF. CDR3 coding DNA: TGTGCCGGCATCTTAGGAGCGGGCAGGGGCACGGATGAACTGTTCTTC.

Worth noting for this clonotype: This may arise from a read error, as a much more abundant clone is one base away. CDR3 nucleotide sequence: TGTGCCAGCAGCTCCTGGACTAGCGGGAGTTGGCTATCTTACAATGAGCAGTTCTTC. Its protein is CASSSWTSGSWLSYNEQFF. The genes are TRBV7-9 and TRBJ2-1; 13 positions match TRBD2. CDR1 is SEHNR and CDR2 is FQNEAQ in the germline V gene (reference sequence). This CDR3 contains 19 residues. V gave up 4 bases and J gave up 4 bases; unmatched junction bases: 13. The full variable domain, in which reference TRBV7-9 and TRBJ2-1 provide the parts outside the CDR3, is DTGVSQNPRHKITKRGQNVTFRCDPISEHNRLYWYRQTLGQGPEFLTYFQNEAQLEKSRLLSDRFSAERPKGSFSTLEIQRTEQGDSAMYLCASSSWTSGSWLSYNEQFFGPGTRLTVL.

Note on this clonotype: With a much larger clone just one base away, this may be a read error. The V and J genes are TRBV6-5 and TRBJ2-5; 8 bases align to TRBD2. The CDR3 has 16 residues. V was clipped by 0 bases and J by 4 bases; unmatched bases: 7. Germline-derived CDR1 and CDR2 are MNHEY and SVGAGI. The CDR3 coding sequence is TGTGCCAGCAGTTACTCATCGGGGGGGGGAATAGAGACCCAGTACTTC. Translation: CASSYSSGGGIETQYF.

The V and J genes are TRBV29-1 and TRBJ2-7; 7 positions agree with TRBD1. CDR3 length equals 16 residues. Germline values: CDR1 SQVTM, CDR2 ANQGSEA. CDR3 sequence (DNA): TGCGGCATTGAAGTACTAGGGGACAGAATGACCTACGAGCAGTACTTC. It specifies CGIEVLGDRMTYEQYF.

This clonotype has at least ten counts. The chain joins TRBV4-1 to TRBJ1-1; D perhaps matches TRBD1 (6 bases). The germline CDR1 and CDR2 sequences are MGHRA and YSYEKL. Trimming took off 4 bases at V and 1 base at J, with 13 bases between the two ends. This CDR3 has 15 amino acids. In DNA form, the CDR3 reads TGCGCCAGCAGCCTTACGGGACATAAGAACACTGAAGCTTTCTTT. It yields the protein CASSLTGHKNTEAFF.

This clonotype was seen once. The rearrangement uses TRBV5-1 and TRBJ1-1; 7 positions agree with TRBD1. Trimming at V came to 1 base and at J to 3 bases, leaving 3 bases not matched to a gene. This CDR3 region has 14 residues. The germline V gene encodes CDR1 SGHRS and CDR2 YFSETQ. The chain's CDR3 is CASSLSQGDTEAFF. The CDR3 DNA is TGCGCCAGCAGCTTGAGCCAGGGGGACACTGAAGCTTTCTTT.

This clonotype has at least ten counts. The chain has TRBV4-2 and TRBJ2-7, with D unresolved. Germline CDR1 is LGHNA and CDR2 is YNFKEQ. Trimming stripped 0 bases from V and 2 bases from J, with 5 bases between. There are 13 residues in the CDR3. CDR3 residues: CASSQDSTYEQYF. Here the CDR3 DNA reads TGTGCCAGCAGCCAAGACAGCACCTACGAGCAGTACTTC.

This clonotype turned up a few times. A much more abundant neighbour one base away suggests this may be a read error. The chain links TRBV6-2 or TRBV6-3 to TRBJ2-5; D gene ambiguous. Trimming removed 8 bases from V and 5 bases from J, with 12 bases in between. Germline V gene lookup returns CDR1 MNHEY and CDR2 SVGEGT. This CDR3 is 12 amino acids long. The CDR3 DNA is TGTGCCAGCGGTAGACTTGGGGAGACCCAGTACTTC. Residues: CASGRLGETQYF.

Of note for this clonotype: Possible read error: a much larger clone is one base away. V usage is TRBV5-4 and J usage is TRBJ2-1; 10 positions agree with TRBD2. CDR1 is SGHNT, CDR2 YYREEE, per germline (reference sequence). This CDR3 is 14 amino acids long. V gave up 10 bases and J gave up 5 bases; unmatched junction bases: 9. Here the CDR3 DNA reads TGTGCCGGCATGAAGCGGGGGGGAAACAATGAGCAGTTCTTC. It codes for CAGMKRGGNNEQFF.

About this clonotype itself: At one of its ends the junction is not consistent with the germline gene, which may arise from a read error. This rearrangement joins TRBV6-5 to TRBJ1-2, with D perhaps TRBD1 (6 bases). Germline V gene sequence: CDR1 MNHEY, CDR2 SVGAGI. There are 17 residues in the CDR3. Here the CDR3 reads CAISVTQGRSPSYGYTF. The CDR3 DNA is TGTGCAATCAGTGTCACACAGGGTAGAAGTCCCTCATATGGCTACACTTTC.

Details on this clonotype: Because it lacks the conserved phenylalanine or tryptophan at the end, this CDR3 is likely a read error. This chain links TRBV20-1 with TRBJ2-1; 8 nucleotides line up with TRBD1. The J segment lost 7 bases and the V segment lost 4 bases, leaving 15 bases of the junction unmatched. The germline CDR1 and CDR2 sequences are DFQATT and SNEGSKA (reference sequence). The CDR3 is made up of 16 amino acids. The CDR3 coding sequence is TGCAGTGCTAAGGAGAGGAAGGACAGGGTGGCTAATGAGCAGTTCCTC. Amino acid sequence: CSAKERKDRVANEQFL.

The gene calls are TRBV5-1 and TRBJ1-4; the match to TRBD1 covers 8 bases. Per the germline V gene, CDR1 is SGHRS and CDR2 is YFSETQ. The J segment lost 7 bases and the V segment lost 2 bases, leaving 10 bases of the junction unmatched. CDR3 size: 16 residues. CDR3 region: CASSFSRGRMGEKLFF. CDR3 in DNA: TGCGCCAGCAGCTTCAGCAGGGGGCGGATGGGTGAAAAACTGTTTTTT.

The CDR3: CASSAHGGTTGELFF. The CDR3 region has the DNA TGTGCCAGTTCAGCTCATGGCGGGACGACCGGGGAGCTGTTTTTT. The rearrangement links TRBV6-5 to TRBJ2-2; D possibly corresponds to TRBD2 (6 bases). Trimming removed 9 bases at V and 5 bases at J, with 19 bases between. The CDR3 is 15 amino acids. Germline V gene data show CDR1 as MNHEY and CDR2 as SVGAGI.

The chain has TRBV5-1 and TRBJ2-7; the D is unclear. There are 12 residues in the CDR3. V was pared by 1 base and J by 1 base, with 3 bases between. Germline CDR1 reads SGHRS; CDR2 reads YFSETQ. The CDR3 DNA sequence: TGCGCCAGCAGCTTGCCATCCTACGAGCAGTACTTC. Translated: CASSLPSYEQYF. The full variable domain, with the rest looked up from reference TRBV5-1 and TRBJ2-7, is KAGVTQTPRYLIKTRGQQVTLSCSPISGHRSVSWYQQTPGQGLQFLFEYFSETQRNKGNFPGRFSGRQFSNSRSEMNVSTLELGDSALYLCASSLPSYEQYFGPGTRLTVT.